These T cell receptor beta chains were read from a single sample in a study of blood T cell repertoires in COVID-19. Data came from immunoSEQ multiplex PCR; TCRdb stores just in-frame clones and leaves some out. Found here are about half a million clones, approximately 83% of them singletons; the top ten hold approximately 2.9%. The material sequenced was peripheral blood. These receptors originate from a human donor in a cohort sampled during active COVID-19. The CDR3 runs from the conserved cysteine through the conserved F or W. The D gene is left open where the match is weak. Only some rows state a clone size, as once, few, many or a class for expanded clones.

J gene: TRBJ2-1
V gene: TRBV7-2
D gene: TRBD2
clone size: -
CDR3 DNA: TGTGCCAGCAGCTATACTAGCGGGAGGGCCAATGAGCAGTTCTTC
CDR3 protein: CASSYTSGRANEQFF

J gene: TRBJ2-2
V gene: TRBV6-5
D gene: -
clone size: -
CDR3 DNA: TGTGCCAGCAGTCCCCAGAAGATGACCGGGGAGCTGTTTTTT
CDR3 protein: CASSPQKMTGELFF

J gene: TRBJ1-6
V gene: TRBV19
D gene: TRBD1
clone size: once
CDR3 DNA: TGTGCCAGTAGTACAGAGGGACAGGGGATTAATTCACCCCTCCACTTT
CDR3 protein: CASSTEGQGINSPLHF

J gene: TRBJ1-1
V gene: TRBV2
D gene: -
clone size: -
CDR3 DNA: TGTGCCAGCAGAGTAAGGCGGTTGAACACTGAAGCTTTCTTT
CDR3 protein: CASRVRRLNTEAFF

J gene: TRBJ2-5
V gene: TRBV10-3
D gene: TRBD1
clone size: -
CDR3 DNA: TGTGCCACACTGGGGGGGACAGGGGCCCAAGAGACCCAGTACTTC
CDR3 protein: CATLGGTGAQETQYF

J gene: TRBJ1-1
V gene: TRBV18
D gene: -
clone size: -
CDR3 DNA: TGTGCCAGCTCACCACCAGACAGGAGGTTTGAAGCTTTCTTT
CDR3 protein: CASSPPDRRFEAFF

J gene: TRBJ1-1
V gene: TRBV5-4
D gene: -
clone size: -
CDR3 DNA: TGTGCCAGCTCGGCAGGAGGCTCTGAAGCTTTCTTT
CDR3 protein: CASSAGGSEAFF

J gene: TRBJ2-7
V gene: TRBV2
D gene: TRBD1
clone size: few
CDR3 DNA: TGTGCCAGCACCCCGGGACAGGGTCCCTACGAGCAGTACTTC
CDR3 protein: CASTPGQGPYEQYF

J gene: TRBJ2-2
V gene: TRBV19
D gene: TRBD2
clone size: -
CDR3 DNA: TGTGCCAGTAGTATACTCCTAGCGGGAGGGACCGGGGAGCTGTTTTTT
CDR3 protein: CASSILLAGGTGELFF

J gene: TRBJ2-6
V gene: TRBV6-6
D gene: -
clone size: -
CDR3 DNA: TGTGCCAGCAGTCCAGGTGGATATGCTACTGGGGCCAACGTCCTGACTTTC
CDR3 protein: CASSPGGYATGANVLTF

J gene: TRBJ2-7
V gene: TRBV10-2
D gene: TRBD1
clone size: -
CDR3 DNA: TGCGCCAGCAGGTCGCCAGGGGGCTCCTACGAGCAGTACTTC
CDR3 protein: CASRSPGGSYEQYF

J gene: TRBJ2-1
V gene: TRBV30
D gene: TRBD2
clone size: -
CDR3 DNA: TGTGCCTGGAGTGTACGGGGGGTAGCGAGCAATGAGCAGTTCTTC
CDR3 protein: CAWSVRGVASNEQFF

J gene: TRBJ1-1
V gene: TRBV19
D gene: -
clone size: -
CDR3 DNA: TGTGCCAGTAGTAGCCCAGGCCCTAACACTGAAGCTTTCTTT
CDR3 protein: CASSSPGPNTEAFF

J gene: TRBJ2-7
V gene: TRBV28
D gene: -
clone size: -
CDR3 DNA: TGTGCCAGCAGTTTCGACAGGGACTCCCCTAGTAGATTCGAGCAGTACTTC
CDR3 protein: CASSFDRDSPSRFEQYF

J gene: TRBJ2-3
V gene: TRBV30
D gene: TRBD1
clone size: -
CDR3 DNA: TGTGCCTGGAGCCCGGGACAGAAGGAGAATTTT
CDR3 protein: CAWSPGQKENF

J gene: TRBJ2-5
V gene: TRBV24-1
D gene: -
clone size: -
CDR3 DNA: TGTGCCACCAGTGATGGAGGGTTGGAGACCCAGTACTTC
CDR3 protein: CATSDGGLETQYF

J gene: TRBJ2-5
V gene: TRBV5-6
D gene: TRBD2
clone size: -
CDR3 DNA: TGTGCCAGCAGCCTAAGGACTAGCGGGAGAGGTCGGGAGACCCAGTACTTC
CDR3 protein: CASSLRTSGRGRETQYF

J gene: TRBJ2-5
V gene: TRBV9
D gene: TRBD2
clone size: -
CDR3 DNA: TGTGCCAGCAGCCACGGACTAGCGGGAGAGACCCAGTACTTC
CDR3 protein: CASSHGLAGETQYF

J gene: TRBJ2-1
V gene: TRBV7-3
D gene: TRBD2
clone size: few
CDR3 DNA: TGTGCCAGCAGCGTAGATAGCGGGGGGATCTACAATGAGCAGTTCTTC
CDR3 protein: CASSVDSGGIYNEQFF

J gene: TRBJ1-6
V gene: TRBV4-1
D gene: TRBD1
clone size: -
CDR3 DNA: TGCGCCAGCAGCCGCGGAGAGGGGGCACTTAATTCACCCCTCCACTTT
CDR3 protein: CASSRGEGALNSPLHF

J gene: TRBJ2-7
V gene: TRBV7-2
D gene: TRBD2
clone size: -
CDR3 DNA: TGTGCCAGCAGCTTAGTAGGGTCCGGGACTAGCGGGAGAGGCGAGCAGTACTTC
CDR3 protein: CASSLVGSGTSGRGEQYF

J gene: TRBJ2-3
V gene: TRBV5-1
D gene: TRBD2
clone size: -
CDR3 DNA: TGCGCCAGCAGCTTGGTTTCGGCGGGAGTAACAGATACGCAGTATTTT
CDR3 protein: CASSLVSAGVTDTQYF

J gene: TRBJ2-5
V gene: TRBV2
D gene: TRBD1
clone size: -
CDR3 DNA: TGTGCCAGCAGTGTGGGACAGGGAGGAGAGACCCAGTACTTC
CDR3 protein: CASSVGQGGETQYF

J gene: TRBJ1-1
V gene: TRBV27
D gene: TRBD1
clone size: -
CDR3 DNA: TGTGCCAGCAGTGGGGGGCAGGGGGCTGGGACTGAAGCTTTCTTT
CDR3 protein: CASSGGQGAGTEAFF

J gene: TRBJ1-5
V gene: TRBV29-1
D gene: TRBD1
clone size: few
CDR3 DNA: TGCAGCGTACGAGGGGGCGCAGGGCAGCCCCAGCATTTT
CDR3 protein: CSVRGGAGQPQHF

J gene: TRBJ1-5
V gene: TRBV21-1
D gene: -
clone size: -
CDR3 DNA: TGTGCCAGCATCCATACGCGACAGTATAGCAATCAGCCCCAGCATTTT
CDR3 protein: CASIHTRQYSNQPQHF

J gene: TRBJ2-1
V gene: TRBV3-1/TRBV3-2
D gene: TRBD2
clone size: -
CDR3 DNA: TGTGCCAGCAGCTCACTTCCTAGCGGGAGGGCCGGTGAGCAGTTCTTC
CDR3 protein: CASSSLPSGRAGEQFF

J gene: TRBJ2-7
V gene: TRBV30
D gene: -
clone size: -
CDR3 DNA: TGTGCCTGGAGTAGACCACCCTCCGGGGAGCAGTACTTC
CDR3 protein: CAWSRPPSGEQYF

J gene: TRBJ2-3
V gene: TRBV3-1/TRBV3-2
D gene: TRBD2
clone size: -
CDR3 DNA: TGTGCCAGCAGCCGGGCTAGCGGGAGCGCAGATACGCAGTATTTT
CDR3 protein: CASSRASGSADTQYF

J gene: TRBJ2-3
V gene: TRBV3-1/TRBV3-2
D gene: TRBD2
clone size: -
CDR3 DNA: TGTGCCAGCAGTACTGGACTAGCGGGAGCAGATACGCAGTATTTT
CDR3 protein: CASSTGLAGADTQYF

J gene: TRBJ2-1
V gene: TRBV7-3
D gene: -
clone size: -
CDR3 DNA: TGTGCCAGCAGCGCCACTACGAGCGAGCAGTTCTTC
CDR3 protein: CASSATTSEQFF

J gene: TRBJ1-5
V gene: TRBV5-8
D gene: -
clone size: -
CDR3 DNA: TGTGCCAGCAGCTTGGTGACAGACGATTATAGCAATCAGCCCCAGCATTTT
CDR3 protein: CASSLVTDDYSNQPQHF

J gene: TRBJ1-2
V gene: TRBV10-1
D gene: TRBD1
clone size: -
CDR3 DNA: TGCGCCAGCAGTGTTAGGACAGGCTTCTATGGCTACACCTTC
CDR3 protein: CASSVRTGFYGYTF

J gene: TRBJ1-2
V gene: TRBV12-3/TRBV12-4
D gene: -
clone size: -
CDR3 DNA: TGTGCCAGCAGTGGGACTGGGTGGTATGGCTACACCTTC
CDR3 protein: CASSGTGWYGYTF

J gene: TRBJ2-7
V gene: TRBV6-5
D gene: TRBD2
clone size: -
CDR3 DNA: TGTGCCAGCCAGTGGGCTAGCGGGCCCTACGAGCAGTACTTC
CDR3 protein: CASQWASGPYEQYF

J gene: TRBJ2-3
V gene: TRBV19
D gene: -
clone size: -
CDR3 DNA: TGTGCCAGTAGTATAGGGCCCCGAGGGGATACGCAGTATTTT
CDR3 protein: CASSIGPRGDTQYF

J gene: TRBJ1-6
V gene: TRBV10-2
D gene: TRBD1
clone size: -
CDR3 DNA: TGCGCCAGCAGTGAGCCCTGGACAGGGCGTGGAGCCCTCCACTTT
CDR3 protein: CASSEPWTGRGALHF

J gene: TRBJ2-1
V gene: TRBV5-1
D gene: TRBD2
clone size: -
CDR3 DNA: TGCGCCAGCAGCGTGGTTAGCGGGAGTCCCGATGAGCAGTTCTTC
CDR3 protein: CASSVVSGSPDEQFF

J gene: TRBJ1-3
V gene: TRBV5-1
D gene: -
clone size: once
CDR3 DNA: TGCGCCAGCAGCTTGTGGGAGCCATCTGGAAACACCATATATTTT
CDR3 protein: CASSLWEPSGNTIYF

J gene: TRBJ1-2
V gene: TRBV2
D gene: -
clone size: few
CDR3 DNA: TGTGCCAGCAGTGTAGCGCAGGGCGACTATGGCTACACCTTC
CDR3 protein: CASSVAQGDYGYTF

J gene: TRBJ1-3
V gene: TRBV7-8
D gene: TRBD1
clone size: -
CDR3 DNA: TGTGCCAGCAGCTCTCTTACAGGGGCTGGAAACACCATATATTTT
CDR3 protein: CASSSLTGAGNTIYF

J gene: TRBJ2-6
V gene: TRBV7-6
D gene: TRBD2
clone size: -
CDR3 DNA: TGTGCCACTACGGGTGGGAGGGCCTCTGGGGCCAACGTCCTGACTTTC
CDR3 protein: CATTGGRASGANVLTF

J gene: TRBJ2-7
V gene: TRBV28
D gene: TRBD2
clone size: -
CDR3 DNA: TGTGCCAGCAGTACGGGACTAGCGGGATCGAGCTCCTACGAGCAGTACTTC
CDR3 protein: CASSTGLAGSSSYEQYF

J gene: TRBJ2-7
V gene: TRBV6-4
D gene: -
clone size: -
CDR3 DNA: TGTGCCAGCAGTGTAGGAAGGGGCTACGAGCAGTACTTC
CDR3 protein: CASSVGRGYEQYF

J gene: TRBJ1-5
V gene: TRBV19
D gene: -
clone size: -
CDR3 DNA: TGTGCCAGTAGCTGGGGCAGCGGCAATCAGCCCCAGCATTTT
CDR3 protein: CASSWGSGNQPQHF

J gene: TRBJ1-1
V gene: TRBV19
D gene: TRBD1
clone size: -
CDR3 DNA: TGTGCCAGTAGTATGGGACAGGGGTTATGGGCTTTCTTT
CDR3 protein: CASSMGQGLWAFF

J gene: TRBJ2-3
V gene: TRBV3-1/TRBV3-2
D gene: -
clone size: -
CDR3 DNA: TGTGCCAGCAGCCGTGCAGGGGGCACAGATACGCAGTATTTT
CDR3 protein: CASSRAGGTDTQYF

J gene: TRBJ1-2
V gene: TRBV6-5
D gene: TRBD1
clone size: -
CDR3 DNA: TGTGCCAGCAGTTACTCGACAGGGAGAAAGGATGGCTACACCTTC
CDR3 protein: CASSYSTGRKDGYTF

J gene: TRBJ1-2
V gene: TRBV29-1
D gene: -
clone size: -
CDR3 DNA: TGCAGCGTTGAACTACAGGCTTCTACTCTGAACACCTTC
CDR3 protein: CSVELQASTLNTF

J gene: TRBJ2-1
V gene: TRBV9
D gene: TRBD2
clone size: once
CDR3 DNA: TGTGCCAGCAGCGTAGGACGTAGCGGGAGAGGTAATGAGCAGTTCTTC
CDR3 protein: CASSVGRSGRGNEQFF

J gene: TRBJ2-7
V gene: TRBV12-3/TRBV12-4
D gene: TRBD1
clone size: few
CDR3 DNA: TGTGCCAGCAGTCTCAGGGGGCCCGAGCAGTACTTC
CDR3 protein: CASSLRGPEQYF

J gene: TRBJ2-7
V gene: TRBV6-5
D gene: TRBD1
clone size: -
CDR3 DNA: TGTGCCAGCATTCGGGGACAGGGGTCCTACGAGCAGTACTTC
CDR3 protein: CASIRGQGSYEQYF

J gene: TRBJ2-1
V gene: TRBV12-5
D gene: TRBD2
clone size: -
CDR3 DNA: TGTGCTAGTGGTTTGGTACGGATGGCGGGAGGGGCTAACTCCTACAATGAGCAGTTCTTC
CDR3 protein: CASGLVRMAGGANSYNEQFF

J gene: TRBJ1-2
V gene: TRBV5-1
D gene: -
clone size: few
CDR3 DNA: TGCGCCAGCAGCTCTACGACGCTTAGCGCTAACTATGGCTACACCTTC
CDR3 protein: CASSSTTLSANYGYTF

J gene: TRBJ1-2
V gene: TRBV5-1
D gene: TRBD1
clone size: -
CDR3 DNA: TGCGCCAGCAGCCGGGGACAGGACCCTAACTATGGCTACACCTTC
CDR3 protein: CASSRGQDPNYGYTF